A selection of T cell receptor beta chains follows, all from one sample in a study of T cells in localized non-small cell lung cancer. Some clones are missing from TCRdb's copy, which holds only in-frame ones; the method was immunoSEQ multiplex PCR. Among 35,000 to 40,000 clones listed, around nine tenths were seen once. This sample comprised peripheral blood, obtained before any cancer treatment. These receptors originate from an older female donor with stage I lung adenocarcinoma. Each CDR3 is given with its conserved first and last residue. D genes are given only for firm matches. Clone size appears in some rows only: once, few, many, or a class for an expanded clone.

cdr3_length d_call j_call clone_size v_call cdr3_aa cdr3_nt
15 TRBD1 TRBJ1-2 . TRBV9 CASRAPTGGGVGYTF TGTGCCAGCAGGGCACCAACAGGGGGCGGGGTGGGCTACACCTTC
17 TRBD1 TRBJ2-3 . TRBV19 CASSTPPGQVTTDTQYF TGTGCCAGTAGTACCCCCCCGGGACAGGTAACCACAGATACGCAGTATTTT
14 . TRBJ1-2 . TRBV6-4 CASSQEVVGYGYTF TGTGCCAGCAGTCAAGAGGTAGTGGGCTATGGCTACACCTTC
13 . TRBJ2-4 . TRBV10-3 CATLSLVQNIQYF TGTGCCACCCTATCACTAGTCCAAAACATTCAGTACTTC
16 . TRBJ1-1 . TRBV11-2 CASSFHPGVANTEAFF TGTGCCAGCAGCTTTCACCCGGGAGTCGCGAACACTGAAGCTTTCTTT
12 . TRBJ1-4 . TRBV7-9 CASSSRGEKLFF TGTGCCAGCAGCTCCAGGGGTGAAAAACTGTTTTTT
14 TRBD1 TRBJ1-4 . TRBV11-2 CASSMGQGWEKLFF TGTGCCAGCAGCATGGGACAGGGGTGGGAAAAACTGTTTTTT
22 TRBD2 TRBJ2-1 . TRBV6-1 CASSEGQPGGPKTSGGVNEQFF TGTGCCAGCAGTGAAGGCCAGCCCGGTGGCCCGAAGACTAGCGGGGGGGTGAATGAGCAGTTCTTC
18 . TRBJ2-6 few TRBV19 CASSGLGQTSSGANVLTF TGTGCCAGTAGTGGCCTAGGACAGACCTCCTCTGGGGCCAACGTCCTGACTTTC
14 . TRBJ2-7 once TRBV11-2 CASRNPGPPYEQYF TGTGCCAGCAGGAACCCGGGACCCCCCTACGAGCAGTACTTC
13 . TRBJ1-2 . TRBV6-5 CARAKVEMGGYTF TGTGCCAGGGCAAAAGTAGAAATGGGTGGCTACACCTTC
17 . TRBJ1-4 . TRBV5-4 CASSRPGTDLTEEKLFF TGTGCCAGCAGTAGACCGGGGACGGACCTAACGGAGGAAAAACTGTTTTTT
12 . TRBJ2-3 once TRBV5-4 CASSLYTDTQYF TGTGCCAGCAGCCTCTATACAGATACGCAGTATTTT
18 TRBD1 TRBJ1-5 . TRBV28 CASSTTTGTAFVNQPQHF TGTGCCAGCAGTACAACTACCGGGACAGCCTTCGTCAATCAGCCCCAGCATTTT
13 . TRBJ2-5 few TRBV9 CASSVGVQETQYF TGTGCCAGCAGCGTGGGTGTTCAAGAGACCCAGTACTTC
13 TRBD1 TRBJ1-6 few TRBV27 CASYRGPGSPLHF TGTGCCTCCTACAGGGGCCCGGGGTCACCCCTCCACTTT
13 . TRBJ1-2 . TRBV5-6 CASRTTQGYGYTF TGTGCCAGCAGAACGACGCAGGGGTATGGCTACACCTTC
16 TRBD1 TRBJ1-2 . TRBV11-2 CASSGPRQGRSYGYTF TGTGCCAGCAGCGGACCGAGACAGGGGAGGAGCTATGGCTACACCTTC
16 TRBD1 TRBJ1-5 . TRBV6-1 CASSEAGGQGYQPQHF TGTGCCAGCAGTGAAGCTGGAGGACAGGGGTATCAGCCCCAGCATTTT
15 TRBD2 TRBJ2-3 . TRBV19 CASNQRGSRSDTQYF TGTGCCAGTAACCAGCGGGGGAGCCGGTCAGATACGCAGTATTTT
18 . TRBJ2-7 . TRBV14 CASSQDSPERDPTYEQYF TGTGCCAGCAGCCAAGATTCCCCAGAAAGGGACCCCACCTACGAGCAGTACTTC
12 . TRBJ2-3 . TRBV15 CATSRDRDTQYF TGTGCCACCAGCAGAGATCGGGATACGCAGTATTTT
13 TRBD1 TRBJ2-7 . TRBV28 CASLGQGFYEQYF TGTGCCAGCCTCGGACAGGGTTTCTACGAGCAGTACTTC
14 . TRBJ1-1 . TRBV25-1 CASSSGRRYTEAFF TGTGCCAGCAGTTCAGGGAGGAGATACACTGAAGCTTTCTTT
14 . TRBJ1-1 . TRBV28 CASSLIQGSTEAFF TGTGCCAGCAGCCTCATTCAGGGGAGCACTGAAGCTTTCTTT
15 . TRBJ1-2 few TRBV6-5 CASSYNFEAAGGYTF TGTGCCAGCAGTTACAACTTCGAAGCCGCCGGCGGCTACACCTTC
16 . TRBJ1-1 once TRBV4-1 CASSQVDMGFIAEAFF TGCGCCAGCAGCCAAGTGGATATGGGGTTTATCGCTGAAGCTTTCTTT
13 . TRBJ2-7 . TRBV29-1 CSGYDSRRGEQYF TGCAGCGGATATGACAGCCGCCGAGGCGAGCAGTACTTC
14 . TRBJ1-3 . TRBV19 CASSTETGPETIYF TGTGCCAGTAGTACGGAAACGGGCCCTGAGACCATATATTTT
12 . TRBJ2-2 once TRBV7-9 CASSFFPGELFF TGTGCCAGCAGCTTCTTTCCAGGGGAGCTGTTTTTT
16 . TRBJ1-2 once TRBV6-6 CASSYSNSGTGPGYTF TGTGCCAGCAGTTACTCGAATTCGGGAACAGGGCCTGGCTACACCTTC
19 TRBD1 TRBJ2-2 . TRBV7-2 CASSLEIVSGQGDTGELFF TGTGCCAGCAGCTTAGAAATCGTGTCAGGACAGGGGGACACCGGGGAGCTGTTTTTT
15 . TRBJ2-4 . TRBV28 CASSLWGGMGNIQYF TGTGCCAGCAGTTTATGGGGGGGCATGGGTAACATTCAGTACTTC
13 . TRBJ2-3 . TRBV18 CASSPNRADTQYF TGTGCCAGCTCACCGAACCGGGCAGATACGCAGTATTTT
17 TRBD1 TRBJ1-4 . TRBV10-3 CAISKDRGVATNEKLFF TGTGCCATCAGCAAGGACAGGGGGGTTGCAACTAATGAAAAACTGTTTTTT
11 . TRBJ1-1 . TRBV27 CASPPNTEAFF TGTGCCAGCCCCCCAAACACTGAAGCTTTCTTT
15 . TRBJ2-2 . TRBV5-1 CASSLQSFDTGELFF TGCGCCAGCAGCTTGCAGAGTTTCGACACCGGGGAGCTGTTTTTT
19 TRBD1 TRBJ1-3 . TRBV27 CASSLRLWGQEIIGNTIYF TGTGCCAGCAGTTTAAGATTGTGGGGACAGGAGATTATTGGAAACACCATATATTTT
13 . TRBJ1-5 once TRBV18 CASSPDSNQPQHF TGTGCCAGCTCACCAGATAGCAATCAGCCCCAGCATTTT
15 . TRBJ2-1 . TRBV9 CASSVRRSMYNEQFF TGTGCCAGCAGCGTACGTCGATCCATGTACAATGAGCAGTTCTTC
13 . TRBJ2-5 . TRBV29-1 CSVDSGGGETQYF TGCAGCGTTGACTCGGGGGGCGGGGAGACCCAGTACTTC
15 TRBD2 TRBJ2-3 . TRBV5-8 CASSFILGGADTQYF TGTGCCAGCAGCTTTATCCTTGGGGGGGCAGATACGCAGTATTTT
13 . TRBJ2-3 . TRBV6-6 CASSYPATDTQYF TGTGCCAGCAGTTACCCAGCGACAGATACGCAGTATTTT
14 TRBD2 TRBJ2-5 . TRBV4-1 CASSLAGIQETQYF TGCGCCAGCAGTTTAGCGGGGATTCAAGAGACCCAGTACTTC
14 . TRBJ1-5 . TRBV19 CATQFSYNNQPQHF TGTGCCACCCAGTTCAGTTACAACAATCAGCCCCAGCATTTT
16 TRBD2 TRBJ2-1 . TRBV5-4 CASSSDLAGGRNEQFF TGTGCCAGCAGCTCTGACCTAGCGGGGGGCCGAAATGAGCAGTTCTTC
13 . TRBJ1-2 . TRBV7-3 CASSLRSGSGYTF TGTGCCAGCAGCTTAAGGTCAGGGAGTGGCTACACCTTC
15 . TRBJ1-6 . TRBV14 CASSLREGRTSPLHF TGTGCCAGCAGCCTCCGGGAGGGGCGGACTTCACCCCTCCACTTT
14 . TRBJ1-2 . TRBV6-5 CASSRERGSYGYTF TGTGCCAGCAGCAGGGAAAGAGGCAGCTATGGCTACACCTTC